Below, 22 T cell receptor beta chains from the same sample are listed, as sequenced in a study of cytomegalovirus exposure and HLA in healthy donors. This PCR relied on a set of 60 Vbeta primers and 13 Jbeta primers. The repertoire was sequenced with immunoSEQ multiplex PCR; TCRdb's copy has only in-frame clones and lacks some. The table lists under 150,000 clones, 65% to 85% of them singletons. Sequencing used PBMCs. Receptor source: a boy between 5 and 17 years old in good health and CMV-seronegative.

The chain has TRBV4-2 and TRBJ2-1, with a tentative D call TRBD2 (6 bases). This CDR3 spans 16 amino acids. V was shortened by 4 bases and J by 0 bases, with 13 bases between the two germline ends. Germline CDR1 LGHNA, CDR2 YNFKEQ. This CDR3 is CASSPSIGGSYNEQFF. The CDR3 coding sequence is TGTGCCAGCAGCCCATCCATCGGGGGCTCCTACAATGAGCAGTTCTTC.

This chain joins TRBV30 and TRBJ2-1, with 13 bases matching TRBD2. CDR1 and CDR2 from the germline V gene are GTSNPN and SVGIG (reference sequence). V shed 7 bases, J shed 6 bases, and the junction held 9 bases outside the gene matches. The CDR3 has 15 residues. CDR3 DNA sequence: TGTGCCTTAGGACTAGCGGGAGATGGGGGCAATGAGCAGTTCTTC. Protein product: CALGLAGDGGNEQFF.

This chain connects TRBV4-2 to TRBJ2-1, with a tentative D call TRBD1 (5 bases). Per the germline V gene, CDR1 is LGHNA and CDR2 is YNFKEQ. This CDR3 has 15 amino acids. V was shortened by 4 bases and J by 5 bases, with 15 bases between the two germline ends. The CDR3, as DNA: TGTGCCAGCAGCCCCCTCGGCGGACAACACAATGAGCAGTTCTTC. This encodes CASSPLGGQHNEQFF.

The chain uses TRBV29-1 and TRBJ1-2; 8 bases agree with TRBD1. The germline CDR1 and CDR2 sequences are SQVTM and ANQGSEA. J gave up 5 bases and V 0 bases, and 5 bases lay outside the gene matches. The CDR3 runs 14 residues. The CDR3 sequence: CSVEDWGQAYGYTF. The CDR3 nucleotides are TGCAGCGTTGAAGATTGGGGACAGGCTTATGGCTACACCTTC.

This chain uses TRBV29-1 with TRBJ2-1; weak D call: TRBD1 (6 bases). This CDR3 is built from 15 residues. Between the trimmed V and J ends, which lost 7 bases and 9 bases, there was a span of 25 bases. Looked up from germline, CDR1 is SQVTM and CDR2 is ANQGSEA. The CDR3: CSGDNQGPGRSEQFF. Written as DNA, the CDR3 is TGCAGCGGAGATAATCAGGGGCCTGGGAGAAGTGAGCAGTTCTTC.

The chain has TRBV10-2 and TRBJ1-2, with TRBD1 as a possible D gene (5 bases). The CDR3 is 13 residues long. V lost 2 bases, J lost 3 bases, and 7 bases lay in between. Germline assignment: CDR1 WSHSY and CDR2 SAAADI. The CDR3 DNA reads as TGCGCCAGCAGTGAGACGGGGGACTATGGCTACACCTTC. This codes for CASSETGDYGYTF.

This clone showed up just once. V is TRBV4-1 and J is TRBJ2-1, with 8 bases matching TRBD1. CDR1 MGHRA and CDR2 YSYEKL come from the germline V gene. The CDR3 sequence is 13 residues long. The V gene end was trimmed by 0 bases and the J gene end by 10 bases; junction bases not matched to a gene: 2. CDR3 protein: CASSQDRGQEQFF. The CDR3 DNA is TGCGCCAGCAGCCAAGACAGGGGGCAAGAGCAGTTCTTC.

The gene calls are TRBV30 and TRBJ2-3; D is possibly TRBD2 (5 bases). The V and J ends lost 0 bases and 5 bases respectively, with 15 bases between them. Germline V lookup: CDR1 GTSNPN, CDR2 SVGIG (reference sequence). The CDR3 is 15 residues long. The CDR3 here is CAWSVHGVGGDTQYF. The CDR3 DNA reads as TGTGCCTGGAGTGTACACGGAGTCGGAGGAGATACGCAGTATTTT.

The chain uses TRBV5-4 and TRBJ2-1; TRBD2 matches 13 bases. The J segment lost 5 bases and the V segment lost 5 bases, leaving 4 bases of the junction unmatched. This CDR3 has 15 residues. From germline, CDR1 is SGHNT and CDR2 YYREEE (reference sequence). The CDR3 protein is CASSRGLAGDNEQFF. The CDR3 DNA follows: TGTGCCAGCAGTCGAGGACTAGCGGGAGACAATGAGCAGTTCTTC.

The chain combines TRBV6-6 with TRBJ1-1; a possible D gene is TRBD1 (6 bases). The V gene's germline CDR1 is MNHNY and CDR2 SVGAGI (reference sequence). This CDR3 comprises 13 residues. With 8 bases removed from V and 3 bases from J, the gap between germline ends came to 13 bases. The CDR3 DNA follows: TGTGCCAGCGGGGGACATAGGGACACTGAAGCTTTCTTT. Translated, it gives CASGGHRDTEAFF.

V usage is TRBV2 and J usage is TRBJ1-5, with D hard to call. The germline V gene has CDR1 SNHLY and CDR2 FYNNEI. The CDR3 totals 14 residues. The germline V and J ends were trimmed by 2 bases and 4 bases, with 9 bases remaining between them. The DNA of the CDR3 is TGTGCCAGCAGTGAATTAGTACAGAATCAGCCCCAGCATTTT. The encoded protein is CASSELVQNQPQHF.

The V and J genes are TRBV30 and TRBJ2-3, with TRBD1 matching 7 bases. With 0 bases clipped from V and 3 bases from J, the junction kept 6 bases outside the gene matches. The CDR3 spans 15 residues. Germline V CDR1 and CDR2: GTSNPN, SVGIG (reference sequence). The CDR3 is CAWSVGDRETDTQYF. The CDR3 DNA reads TGTGCCTGGAGTGTAGGTGACAGGGAGACAGATACGCAGTATTTT. Based on the CDR3 plus reference TRBV30 and TRBJ2-3, the full variable domain is SQTIHQWPATLVQPVGSPLSLECTVEGTSNPNLYWYRQAAGRGLQLLFYSVGIGQISSEVPQNLSASRPQDRQFILSSKKLLLSDSGFYLCAWSVGDRETDTQYFGPGTRLTVL.

The chain employs TRBV4-2 and TRBJ1-3; maybe TRBD1 (5 bases). The CDR3 runs to 17 residues. The V gene lost 1 base and the J gene lost 2 bases, with 15 bases spanning the gap. In germline, CDR1 is LGHNA, CDR2 YNFKEQ. The CDR3 DNA sequence: TGTGCCAGCAGCCAAGGATCGGGTGCAGGGACTGGAAACACCATATATTTT. This sequence encodes CASSQGSGAGTGNTIYF.

The genes are TRBV9 and TRBJ2-2; maybe TRBD2 (7 bases). V was shortened by 0 bases and J by 4 bases, with 16 bases between the two germline ends. Germline CDR1 SGDLS, CDR2 YYNGEE. This CDR3 has 17 amino acids. The chain's CDR3 is CASSVERGGRATGELFF. CDR3 DNA: TGTGCCAGCAGCGTAGAGAGAGGGGGGAGGGCCACCGGGGAGCTGTTTTTT.

V gene TRBV14 combines with J gene TRBJ1-5; a weak D match, TRBD1 (5 bases). CDR3 length: 16 amino acids. CDR1 SGHDN and CDR2 FVKESK come from the germline V gene. Trimming took off 0 bases at V and 8 bases at J, with 17 bases between the two ends. The CDR3 DNA follows: TGTGCCAGCAGCCAAGATGTAAGGGCAGGGAAGAAGCCCCAGCATTTT. Translated, it gives CASSQDVRAGKKPQHF.

The V gene is TRBV5-5, the J gene TRBJ1-1; tentative D call: TRBD1 (5 bases). CDR1 and CDR2 from the germline V gene are SGHKS and YYEKEE (reference sequence). V lost 4 bases and J lost 5, with 9 bases in between. The CDR3 is 12 residues long. This CDR3 reads CASSTGRTEAFF. CDR3 bases: TGTGCCAGCAGCACAGGACGGACTGAAGCTTTCTTT.

The chain joins TRBV6-1 to TRBJ1-3; D is unclear. Germline V CDR1 and CDR2: MNHNS, SASEGT. Trimming pared 2 bases from V and 4 bases from J, leaving 12 bases between. This CDR3 is built from 15 residues. CDR3 protein: CASSERQASGNTIYF. CDR3 in DNA: TGTGCCAGCAGTGAAAGGCAGGCGTCGGGAAACACCATATATTTT.

The chain combines TRBV5-8 with TRBJ2-3; no definite D call. The CDR3 is made up of 13 amino acids. V lost 0 bases and J 4 bases, leaving 6 bases between the germline ends. Germline lookup yields CDR1 SGHTS and CDR2 YDEGEE. The CDR3 is CASSLEAADTQYF. As DNA, the CDR3 is TGTGCCAGCAGCTTGGAGGCGGCAGATACGCAGTATTTT.

This clone appeared a single time. The chain couples TRBV7-9 to TRBJ1-2; D is ambiguous. This CDR3 region has 12 residues. The germline CDR1 and CDR2 sequences are SEHNR and FQNEAQ (reference sequence). V was clipped by 5 bases and J by 4 bases, with 8 bases between them. CDR3 sequence: CASSAEPYGYTF. DNA for the CDR3: TGTGCCAGCAGCGCCGAGCCCTATGGCTACACCTTC.

The chain recombines TRBV5-6 with TRBJ1-6; TRBD1 is a possible D gene (5 bases). The CDR3 length is 15 residues. Germline loops: CDR1 SGHDT, CDR2 YYEEEE. The ends were cut back, 0 bases at V and 5 bases at J, with 9 bases in the middle. The CDR3 DNA sequence: TGTGCCAGCAGCTTGGGGGCGGGGGATAATTCACCCCTCCACTTT. Translated: CASSLGAGDNSPLHF.

This clone was seen a single time. Written as DNA, the CDR3 is TGTGCCAGCAGCTCACTCAAAGGGGCCCACCGATCTTATTTT. It encodes CASSSLKGAHRSYF. This chain links TRBV7-8 with TRBJ2-3; tentatively, D is TRBD1 (5 bases). This CDR3 region has 14 residues. Trimming stripped 4 bases from V and 15 bases from J, with 23 bases between. CDR1 SGHVS and CDR2 FQNEAQ come from the germline V gene.

The rearrangement uses TRBV4-2 and TRBJ1-1; no clear D gene. The CDR3 has 13 amino acids. Per germline, CDR1 LGHNA and CDR2 YNFKEQ. V was cut by 1 base and J by 6 bases, with 9 bases left in between. The CDR3 here is CASSQGGPAEAFF. CDR3 nucleotide sequence: TGTGCCAGCAGCCAAGGAGGGCCGGCTGAAGCTTTCTTT.